The 8 T cell receptor beta chains reported below all come from one sample, sequenced in a study of CD8 T cells in ankylosing spondylitis. TCRdb processed the 5' RACE reads anew with MiXCR; each CDR3 protein has one entry. The data hold roughly 180,000 distinct CDR3 sequences, with under 14% observed a single time. The material sequenced was blood, either unsorted or a sorted T cell fraction (not recorded which). The receptors were sampled from a male donor with ankylosing spondylitis or in good health (not recorded which).

In this sample, this clonotype turned up a few times. This chain uses TRBV15 with TRBJ1-5; no reliable D call. V gave up 1 base and J gave up 6 bases, with 28 bases separating them. Germline CDR1 LNHNV, CDR2 YYDKDF (reference sequence). The CDR3 has 20 residues. CDR3 DNA sequence: TGTGCCACCAGCAGAGTTCACAGTGGAGTAGTCAGCGTTGCACGTCAGCCCCAGCATTTT. Encoded protein: CATSRVHSGVVSVARQPQHF.

This clonotype was seen repeatedly, ten times or more. V is TRBV5-1 and J is TRBJ2-3; TRBD2 agrees at 8 bases. Unmatched junction bases numbered 5, after V lost 0 bases and J lost 2 bases. CDR3 length equals 16 residues. Germline-derived CDR1 and CDR2 are SGHRS and YFSETQ. CDR3 sequence: CASSLGTGGSTDTQYF. The CDR3 region has the DNA TGCGCCAGCAGCTTGGGGACGGGAGGGTCCACAGATACGCAGTATTTT.

This clonotype was detected ten times or more. The V gene is TRBV6-2 or TRBV6-3, the J gene TRBJ1-2, with no clear D. The V end was cut by 4 bases, the J end by 4 bases, with 13 bases between. The CDR3 is 14 amino acids. Germline loops: CDR1 MNHEY, CDR2 SVGEGT. CDR3 nucleotides: TGTGCCAGCAGTTTGGGGAGTGGGTCCTATGGCTACACCTTC. This gives the protein CASSLGSGSYGYTF.

The V gene is TRBV7-9, the J gene TRBJ1-1; D might be TRBD1 (5 bases). The CDR3 has 15 amino acids. Trimming took 5 bases from V and 4 from J, leaving 17 bases between them. Germline V gene data show CDR1 as SEHNR and CDR2 as FQNEAQ (reference sequence). The CDR3 bases are TGTGCCAGCAGCCCAAACGAGGGGCGCGGCACTGAAGCTTTCTTT. Its translation: CASSPNEGRGTEAFF.

The rearrangement uses TRBV30 and TRBJ2-2; maybe TRBD1 (6 bases). Germline-derived CDR1 and CDR2 are GTSNPN and SVGIG (reference sequence). V dropped 4 bases and J dropped 6 bases, with 18 bases sitting between them. The CDR3 loop spans 15 amino acids. The CDR3: CAWTPARDIPGELFF. Here the CDR3 DNA reads TGTGCCTGGACCCCCGCCCGGGACATCCCCGGGGAGCTGTTTTTT.

This clonotype occurred a few times. The rearrangement links TRBV20-1 to TRBJ2-1, with 11 positions matching TRBD2. The CDR3 length is 16 residues. The ends lost 1 base at V and 3 bases at J; junction bases unmatched: 5. CDR1 is DFQATT, CDR2 SNEGSKA, per germline (reference sequence). The CDR3 bases are TGCAGTGCTAGAGTTTACGGGACTAGCGGCTACAATGAGCAGTTCTTC. As protein: CSARVYGTSGYNEQFF.

This clonotype appeared a single time. This chain joins TRBV6-1 and TRBJ2-3; no reliable D call. The CDR3 is made up of 12 amino acids. V shed 2 bases and J shed 5 bases, with 5 bases lying between them. Germline values: CDR1 MNHNS, CDR2 SASEGT. The CDR3 reads CASSELGDTQYF. The DNA for the CDR3 is TGTGCCAGCAGTGAACTGGGAGATACGCAGTATTTT.

This clonotype came up many times. The rearrangement joins TRBV13 to TRBJ2-5; D possibly corresponds to TRBD1 (6 bases). Germline V gives CDR1 PRHDT, CDR2 FYEKMQ (reference sequence). CDR3 length equals 16 residues. The V end lost 2 bases, the J end lost 1 base, and 14 bases lay between the germline ends. This CDR3 is CASSLSATGLQETQYF. CDR3 sequence (DNA): TGTGCCAGCAGCTTATCCGCTACAGGGCTCCAAGAGACCCAGTACTTC.